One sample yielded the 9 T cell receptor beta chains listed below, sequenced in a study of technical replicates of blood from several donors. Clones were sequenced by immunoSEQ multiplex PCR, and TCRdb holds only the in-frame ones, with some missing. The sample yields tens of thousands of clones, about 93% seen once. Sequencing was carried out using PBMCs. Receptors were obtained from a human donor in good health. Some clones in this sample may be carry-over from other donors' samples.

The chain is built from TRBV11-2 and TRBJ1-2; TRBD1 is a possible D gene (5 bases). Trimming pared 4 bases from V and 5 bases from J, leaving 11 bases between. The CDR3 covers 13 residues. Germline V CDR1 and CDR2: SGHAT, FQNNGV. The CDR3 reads CASSSSGSYGYTF. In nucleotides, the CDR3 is TGTGCCAGCAGCTCATCAGGGTCATATGGCTACACCTTC.

The DNA for the CDR3 is TGTGCCAGCAGCGTAGGAATCAGCGGTGAAGCTTTCTTT. This encodes CASSVGISGEAFF. The chain links TRBV9 to TRBJ1-1; D remains unclear. Germline V gives CDR1 SGDLS, CDR2 YYNGEE. This CDR3 region has 13 residues. V was trimmed by 0 bases and J by 7 bases, leaving 10 bases between them.

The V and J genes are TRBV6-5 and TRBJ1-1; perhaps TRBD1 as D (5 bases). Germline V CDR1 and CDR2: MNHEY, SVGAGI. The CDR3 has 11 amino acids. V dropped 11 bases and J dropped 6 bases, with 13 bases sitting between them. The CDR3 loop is CASRGFAEAFF. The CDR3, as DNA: TGTGCCTCCCGGGGGTTCGCTGAAGCTTTCTTT.

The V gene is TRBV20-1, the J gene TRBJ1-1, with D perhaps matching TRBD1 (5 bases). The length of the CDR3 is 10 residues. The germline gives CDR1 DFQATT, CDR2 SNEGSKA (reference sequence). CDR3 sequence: CSPQGQGAFF. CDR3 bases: TGCAGCCCTCAAGGGCAGGGAGCTTTCTTT.

CDR3 in amino acids: CASRYSGTHRETQYF. DNA of the CDR3: TGTGCCAGCAGATACTCCGGGACACACCGAGAGACCCAGTACTTC. V gene TRBV5-6 combines with J gene TRBJ2-5; D is perhaps TRBD1 (6 bases). Trimming stripped 5 bases from V and 4 bases from J, with 18 bases between. CDR1 is SGHDT and CDR2 is YYEEEE in the germline V gene. The length of the CDR3 is 15 residues. Variable domain in full (rest from reference TRBV5-6 and TRBJ2-5): DAGVTQSPTHLIKTRGQQVTLRCSPKSGHDTVSWYQQALGQGPQFIFQYYEEEERQRGNFPDRFSGHQFPNYSSELNVNALLLGDSALYLCASRYSGTHRETQYFGPGTRLLVL.

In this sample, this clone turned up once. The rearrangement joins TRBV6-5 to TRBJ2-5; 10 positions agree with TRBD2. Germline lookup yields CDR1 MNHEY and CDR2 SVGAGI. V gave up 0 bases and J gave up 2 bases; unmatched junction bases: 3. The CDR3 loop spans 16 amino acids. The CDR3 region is CASSYSRAGGQETQYF. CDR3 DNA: TGTGCCAGCAGTTACTCGAGAGCGGGGGGGCAAGAGACCCAGTACTTC.

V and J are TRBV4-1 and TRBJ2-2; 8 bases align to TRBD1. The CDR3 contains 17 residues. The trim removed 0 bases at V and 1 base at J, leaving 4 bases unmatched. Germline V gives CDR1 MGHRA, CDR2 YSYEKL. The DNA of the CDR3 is TGCGCCAGCAGCCAAGAAACCGGGACAGGGAACACCGGGGAGCTGTTTTTT. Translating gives CASSQETGTGNTGELFF.

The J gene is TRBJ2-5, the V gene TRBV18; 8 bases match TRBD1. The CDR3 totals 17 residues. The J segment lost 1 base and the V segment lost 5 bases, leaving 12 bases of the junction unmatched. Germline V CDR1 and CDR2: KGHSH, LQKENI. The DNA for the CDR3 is TGTGCCAGCTCAACCTCTGCCGGGACAGGTTCCCAAGAGACCCAGTACTTC. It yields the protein CASSTSAGTGSQETQYF.

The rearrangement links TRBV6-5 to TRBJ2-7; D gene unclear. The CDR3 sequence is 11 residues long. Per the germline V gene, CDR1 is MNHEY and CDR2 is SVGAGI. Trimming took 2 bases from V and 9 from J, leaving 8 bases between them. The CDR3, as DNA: TGTGCCAGCAGTTACCGTACAAGGCAGTACTTC. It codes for CASSYRTRQYF.